The clone carrying this TCR beta chain was recorded a few times. What it binds is unknown. The length of the CDR3 is 12 residues. Looked up from germline, CDR1 is DFQATT and CDR2 is SNEGSKA (reference sequence). The V end lost 4 bases, the J end lost 0 bases, and 4 bases lay between the germline ends. This sample is part of a study of response to subunit inactivated influenza vaccine. The study, taken as a whole, reports: Authors suggested seasonal influenza vaccinations each recruit few new T cells.

TCRdb re-called the RT-PCR reads through MiXCR, storing one row per CDR3 protein. The profile covers 710,000 or so distinct CDR3 sequences, with around a sixth appearing a single time and roughly 10% taken by the ten largest. This clonotype was sampled from a man aged 50 to 60 who received an inactivated influenza vaccine. This material consisted of PBMCs from blood, taken roughly 13 days after vaccination. The V and J genes are TRBV20-1 and TRBJ2-4; D remains ambiguous. The CDR3 spells CSATLAKNIQYF. CDR3 nucleotide sequence: TGCAGTGCTACCTTAGCCAAAAACATTCAGTACTTC.